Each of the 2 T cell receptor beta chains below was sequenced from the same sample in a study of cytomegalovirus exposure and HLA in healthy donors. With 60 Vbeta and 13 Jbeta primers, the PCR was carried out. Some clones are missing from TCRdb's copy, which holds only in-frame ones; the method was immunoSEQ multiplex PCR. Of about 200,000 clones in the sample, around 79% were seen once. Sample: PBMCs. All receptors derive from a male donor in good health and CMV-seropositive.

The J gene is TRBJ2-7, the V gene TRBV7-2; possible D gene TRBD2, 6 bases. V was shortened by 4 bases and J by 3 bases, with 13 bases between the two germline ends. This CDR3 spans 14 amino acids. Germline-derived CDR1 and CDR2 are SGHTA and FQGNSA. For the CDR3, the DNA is TGTGCCAGCAGCTCATCCCGCGGGAACTACGAGCAGTACTTC. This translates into CASSSSRGNYEQYF. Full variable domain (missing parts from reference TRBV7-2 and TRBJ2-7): GAGVSQSPSNKVTEKGKDVELRCDPISGHTALYWYRQSLGQGLEFLIYFQGNSAPDKSGLPSDRFSAERTGGSVSTLTIQRTQQEDSAVYLCASSSSRGNYEQYFGPGTRLTVT.

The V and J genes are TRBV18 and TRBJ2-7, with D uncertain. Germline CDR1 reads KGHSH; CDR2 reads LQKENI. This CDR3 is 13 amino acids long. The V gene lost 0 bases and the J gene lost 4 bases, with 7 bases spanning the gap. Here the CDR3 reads CASSPPQIYEQYF. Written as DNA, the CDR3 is TGTGCCAGCTCACCACCTCAGATTTACGAGCAGTACTTC.